This TCR beta chain is drawn from a study of blood T cell repertoires in COVID-19. Turning to the study itself: The United States, Italy and Spain provided the acute and convalescent COVID-19 samples. PBMCs, B-cell-depleted T cells, or T cells were the source of the cDNA or gDNA that made up the material.

The authors' processing: Reference gene primer amplification gave estimated nucleated cell counts. Generated by immunoSEQ multiplex PCR, the TCRdb table keeps only in-frame clones and is missing some. D and trimming were read from the DNA, whereas the V and J calls and clone size are those reported in that table. The repertoire holds roughly 290,000 clones, with about 89% as singletons. The CDR3 extends over 16 amino acids. V dropped 6 bases and J dropped 1; count of bases not matched to a gene: 6. Germline lookup yields CDR1 MNHEY and CDR2 SVGEGT. The chain combines TRBV6-2 or TRBV6-3 with TRBJ2-1; 10 positions match TRBD1. This sequence originates from a woman aged 45-60 years who had recovered from COVID-19. The sequencing sample was made of peripheral blood. The CDR3, as DNA: TGTGCCAGCAGCTCCGGACAGGGGGTGTCCTACAATGAGCAGTTCTTC. Translated, it gives CASSSGQGVSYNEQFF.